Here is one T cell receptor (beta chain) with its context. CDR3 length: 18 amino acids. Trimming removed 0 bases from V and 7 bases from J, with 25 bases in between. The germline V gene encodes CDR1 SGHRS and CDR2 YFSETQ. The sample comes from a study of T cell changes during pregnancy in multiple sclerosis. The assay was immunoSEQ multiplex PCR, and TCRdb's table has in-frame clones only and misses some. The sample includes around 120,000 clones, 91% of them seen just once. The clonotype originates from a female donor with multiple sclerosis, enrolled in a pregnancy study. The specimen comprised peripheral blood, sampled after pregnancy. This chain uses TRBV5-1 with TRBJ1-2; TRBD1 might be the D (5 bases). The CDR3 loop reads CASSLEPLGQTGRGGYTF. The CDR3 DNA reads TGCGCCAGCAGCTTGGAGCCCCTGGGGCAGACGGGTAGAGGTGGCTACACCTTC.